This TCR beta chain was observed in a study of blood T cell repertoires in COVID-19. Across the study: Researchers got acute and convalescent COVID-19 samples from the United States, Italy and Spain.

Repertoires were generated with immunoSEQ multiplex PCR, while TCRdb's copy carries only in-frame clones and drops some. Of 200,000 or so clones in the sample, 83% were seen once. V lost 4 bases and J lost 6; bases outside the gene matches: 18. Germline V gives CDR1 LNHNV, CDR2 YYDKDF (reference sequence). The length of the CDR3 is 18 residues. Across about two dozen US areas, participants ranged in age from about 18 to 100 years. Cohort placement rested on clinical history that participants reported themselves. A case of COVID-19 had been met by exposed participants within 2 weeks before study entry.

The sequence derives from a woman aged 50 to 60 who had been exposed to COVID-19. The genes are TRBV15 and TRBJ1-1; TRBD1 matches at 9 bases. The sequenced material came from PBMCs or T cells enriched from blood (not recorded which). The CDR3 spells CATSTTSTGTGRWSEAFF. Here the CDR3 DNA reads TGTGCCACCAGCACTACTTCCACCGGGACAGGGAGATGGTCTGAAGCTTTCTTT. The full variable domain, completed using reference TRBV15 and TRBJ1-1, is DAMVIQNPRYQVTQFGKPVTLSCSQTLNHNVMYWYQQKSSQAPKLLFHYYDKDFNNEADTPDNFQSRRPNTSFCFLDIRSPGLGDTAMYLCATSTTSTGTGRWSEAFFGQGTRLTVV.